This T cell receptor (beta chain) was profiled in a study of Ad26.COV2.S vaccination and SARS-CoV-2 variants. On the study more broadly: Donor allocation was to the COV1001 Ad26.COV2.S trial arm. General study points: Compared with placebo recipients, vaccine recipients had higher spike-specific TCR breadth.

TCRdb keeps only in-frame clones here, not all; method: immunoSEQ multiplex PCR. The table has 430,000 or so clones, 89% seen once. To note about this clone: Its antigen is undetermined.

The treatment here: over 15 received Ad26.COV2.S at low or high dose, single or two shots; about five received placebo; per-sample allocation not given. Vaccine and placebo recipients were sampled on day 63 after the first injection. The V end lost 5 bases, the J end lost 0 bases, and 11 bases lay between the germline ends. The CDR3 is 14 residues long. Germline V CDR1 and CDR2: LNHDA, SQIVND (reference sequence). The source is a person between 18 and 60 years old who received the Ad26.COV2.S COVID-19 vaccine or a placebo. The sequencing here drew on peripheral blood, taken in a trial of Ad26.COV2.S vaccine versus placebo. V is TRBV19 and J is TRBJ2-7; no clear D. This CDR3 is CASSLPGASYEQYV. The CDR3 region has the DNA TGTGCCAGTAGTCTTCCCGGCGCCTCCTACGAGCAGTACGTC.